Presented here are 17 T cell receptor beta chains from one specimen sequenced in a study of T cells after yellow fever vaccination. TCRdb used MiXCR to reprocess the 5' RACE reads, holding one entry per CDR3 protein. Found here are about 630,000 distinct CDR3 sequences, 10% to 15% of them singletons; the top ten hold under 15%. The sequences come from PBMCs, collected on the day of the yellow fever booster vaccination. The receptors shown here come from a man aged 25 to 40 who received the YFV17D yellow fever vaccine.

This clonotype turned up a few times. This rearrangement joins TRBV7-2 to TRBJ1-6; TRBD1 might be the D (5 bases). CDR3 length: 14 residues. Trimming shortened V by 0 bases and J by 6 bases, and 6 bases separated the two germline ends. The germline CDR1 and CDR2 sequences are SGHTA and FQGNSA. The CDR3 bases are TGTGCCAGCAGCTTAGCACAGGTTAATTCACCCCTCCACTTT. Protein sequence: CASSLAQVNSPLHF.

This clonotype showed up just a few times. This chain connects TRBV5-1 to TRBJ2-1; the D gene is possibly TRBD2 (6 bases). V was clipped by 0 bases and J by 8 bases, with 15 bases between them. Germline V gene data show CDR1 as SGHRS and CDR2 as YFSETQ. The CDR3 sequence is 15 residues long. The CDR3 DNA follows: TGCGCCAGCAGCTTGGGACAGCGGGTGTTCGATGAGCAGTTCTTC. This encodes CASSLGQRVFDEQFF.

In its sample, this clonotype was seen a few times. CDR3 sequence: CASSSNRGDYGYTF. The CDR3 DNA follows: TGTGCCAGCAGTTCGAACCGGGGAGACTATGGCTACACCTTC. J is TRBJ1-2 and V is TRBV7-2; D remains unclear. With 6 bases removed from V and 3 bases from J, the gap between germline ends came to 14 bases. Germline V lookup: CDR1 SGHTA, CDR2 FQGNSA. The CDR3 extends over 14 amino acids.

The chain joins TRBV5-1 to TRBJ2-6; no clear D. V was pared by 5 bases and J by 0 bases, with 12 bases between. This CDR3 region has 16 residues. In germline, CDR1 is SGHRS, CDR2 YFSETQ. This CDR3 is CASSPQPDSGANVLTF. DNA of the CDR3: TGCGCCAGCAGTCCTCAACCAGACTCTGGGGCCAACGTCCTGACTTTC.

CDR3 sequence: CASSLGPLYEQYF. CDR3 DNA sequence: TGTGCCAGCAGTTTAGGCCCTTTATACGAGCAGTACTTC. The chain employs TRBV28 and TRBJ2-7; no firm D call. The CDR3 covers 13 residues. In germline, CDR1 is MDHEN, CDR2 SYDVKM. V gave up 2 bases and J gave up 4 bases, with 9 bases separating them. The variable domain in full, completed from reference TRBV28 and TRBJ2-7, reads DVKVTQSSRYLVKRTGEKVFLECVQDMDHENMFWYRQDPGLGLRLIYFSYDVKMKEKGDIPEGYSVSREKKERFSLILESASTNQTSMYLCASSLGPLYEQYFGPGTRLTVT.

The CDR3 region is CASSELTGWKLFF. CDR3 nucleotides: TGTGCCAGCAGCGAGCTGACAGGGTGGAAACTGTTTTTT. The chain couples TRBV7-2 to TRBJ1-4, with 7 bases aligning to TRBD1. Unmatched junction bases numbered 8, after V lost 5 bases and J lost 11 bases. This CDR3 region has 13 residues. Germline V lookup: CDR1 SGHTA, CDR2 FQGNSA. The full variable domain, with the rest looked up from reference TRBV7-2 and TRBJ1-4, is GAGVSQSPSNKVTEKGKDVELRCDPISGHTALYWYRQSLGQGLEFLIYFQGNSAPDKSGLPSDRFSAERTGGSVSTLTIQRTQQEDSAVYLCASSELTGWKLFFGSGTQLSVL.

The table lists this clonotype with a few counts. The gene calls are TRBV4-3 and TRBJ2-2; D is unresolved. CDR1 is LGHNA, CDR2 YSLEER, per germline. Trimming removed 0 bases from V and 3 bases from J, with 8 bases in between. This CDR3 contains 15 residues. For the CDR3, the DNA is TGCGCCAGCAGCCAAGATCACGGTTACACCGGGGAGCTGTTTTTT. It translates to CASSQDHGYTGELFF.

Only a few counts were recorded for this clonotype. The J gene is TRBJ2-7, the V gene TRBV7-2, with D perhaps TRBD1 (5 bases). V shed 1 base and J shed 5 bases, with 12 bases lying between them. From germline, CDR1 is SGHTA and CDR2 FQGNSA. The CDR3 has 14 residues. CDR3 sequence (DNA): TGTGCCAGCAGCTTAGAGGGGTCTGGCCACGAGCAGTACTTC. Protein sequence: CASSLEGSGHEQYF.

This clonotype was found a few times. V usage is TRBV11-2 and J usage is TRBJ2-1; D not resolved. The V gene lost 5 bases and the J gene lost 0 bases, with 11 bases spanning the gap. Germline CDR1 is SGHAT and CDR2 is FQNNGV. The CDR3 loop spans 15 amino acids. In DNA form, the CDR3 reads TGTGCCAGCAGCCAATTGCGAAACTCCTACAATGAGCAGTTCTTC. It codes for CASSQLRNSYNEQFF.

This clonotype has just a few counts. The chain combines TRBV7-2 with TRBJ2-2, with no clear D. The CDR3 covers 16 residues. The ends were cut back, 4 bases at V and 0 bases at J, with 12 bases in the middle. Per the germline V gene, CDR1 is SGHTA and CDR2 is FQGNSA. In DNA form, the CDR3 reads TGTGCCAGCAGCTCGAGTCGAGGTTCGAACACCGGGGAGCTGTTTTTT. It specifies CASSSSRGSNTGELFF.

This chain links TRBV18 with TRBJ2-5; weak D call: TRBD1 (6 bases). The ends were cut back, 3 bases at V and 2 bases at J, with 16 bases in the middle. This CDR3 region has 16 residues. Per the germline V gene, CDR1 is KGHSH and CDR2 is LQKENI. The CDR3 region has the DNA TGTGCCAGCTCACCGCTAGGGCAGGGGCTTCAAGAGACCCAGTACTTC. It is translated as CASSPLGQGLQETQYF.

This clonotype was found many times. The CDR3 sequence: CASSQEGDMRGSSYNEQFF. The CDR3 nucleotides read TGCGCCAGCAGCCAAGAGGGGGACATGCGAGGGAGCTCCTACAATGAGCAGTTCTTC. The chain carries TRBV4-3 and TRBJ2-1, with D maybe TRBD1 (6 bases). This CDR3 region has 19 residues. Germline loops: CDR1 LGHNA, CDR2 YSLEER. Trimming cost V 0 bases and J 0 bases, with 18 bases left between them.

The V call is TRBV20-1, the J call TRBJ2-1; D is unclear. CDR3 length: 16 amino acids. V lost 2 bases and J 0 bases, leaving 14 bases between the germline ends. Germline CDR1 is DFQATT and CDR2 is SNEGSKA (reference sequence). CDR3 nucleotide sequence: TGCAGTGCTAGAACCGCTTACACCAGCTCCTACAATGAGCAGTTCTTC. Its protein product is CSARTAYTSSYNEQFF.

This chain joins TRBV25-1 and TRBJ2-1; 8 bases line up with TRBD2. J was trimmed by 0 bases and V by 9 bases; bases with no gene match: 7. The CDR3 has 15 residues. Looked up from germline, CDR1 is MGHDK and CDR2 is SYGVNS. The CDR3 DNA follows: TGTGCCAGTGGTTGGAGCGGGAGCTCCTACAATGAGCAGTTCTTC. It yields the protein CASGWSGSSYNEQFF. Full variable domain (remainder filled in from reference TRBV25-1 and TRBJ2-1): EADIYQTPRYLVIGTGKKITLECSQTMGHDKMYWYQQDPGMELHLIHYSYGVNSTEKGDLSSESTVSRIRTEHFPLTLESARPSHTSQYLCASGWSGSSYNEQFFGPGTRLTVL.

The genes are TRBV25-1 and TRBJ1-4; D remains unclear. This CDR3 comprises 15 residues. The germline V and J ends were trimmed by 3 bases and 6 bases, with 14 bases remaining between them. Germline V gene lookup returns CDR1 MGHDK and CDR2 SYGVNS. The CDR3 DNA sequence: TGTGCCAGCAGTGAGGCGGGAAAGGGCGATGAAAAACTGTTTTTT. This translates into CASSEAGKGDEKLFF.

This clonotype was detected only once. This chain links TRBV20-1 with TRBJ2-3; D unclear. Germline V gives CDR1 DFQATT, CDR2 SNEGSKA (reference sequence). This CDR3 region has 15 residues. V was shortened by 1 base and J by 0 bases, with 11 bases between the two germline ends. DNA of the CDR3: TGCAGTGCTAGAGGGAAGCCCTCTAGCACAGATACGCAGTATTTT. Protein product: CSARGKPSSTDTQYF.

This clonotype was counted a few times. This rearrangement joins TRBV20-1 to TRBJ2-3; a possible D gene is TRBD2 (6 bases). CDR3 length: 15 amino acids. Germline V CDR1 and CDR2: DFQATT, SNEGSKA (reference sequence). The V gene lost 6 bases and the J gene lost 2 bases, with 18 bases spanning the gap. In DNA, the CDR3 is TGCAGTGCCCTGTCTCCTAGCGATAACACAGATACGCAGTATTTT. Its protein is CSALSPSDNTDTQYF.